This TCR beta chain is from a study of Ad26.COV2.S vaccination and SARS-CoV-2 variants. Study-wide context: By the intramuscular route, Ad26.COV2.S was given once, or twice 56 days apart.

This table comes from immunoSEQ multiplex PCR, and its TCRdb copy is limited to in-frame clones, with some not included. Of fewer than 400,000 clones in the sample, 89% were seen once. Documented treatment: around 19 received Ad26.COV2.S at low or high dose, single or two shots; 5 received placebo; per-sample allocation not given. Specimens were obtained on day 63 following the first vaccine or placebo injection. The CDR3 sequence is 17 residues long. Germline trimming cut 0 bases from V and 7 bases from J; bases unmatched to any gene: 7. CDR1 is SGHNT and CDR2 is YYREEE in the germline V gene (reference sequence).

The gene calls are TRBV5-4 and TRBJ1-6; 10 nucleotides line up with TRBD1. The source is a person aged 18-60 years who received the Ad26.COV2.S COVID-19 vaccine or a placebo. The material sequenced was peripheral blood, taken in a trial of Ad26.COV2.S vaccine versus placebo. CDR3 sequence reads: CASSLDLDRGQNSPLHF. Here the CDR3 DNA reads TGTGCCAGCAGCTTGGACCTCGACAGGGGGCAAAATTCACCCCTCCACTTT.